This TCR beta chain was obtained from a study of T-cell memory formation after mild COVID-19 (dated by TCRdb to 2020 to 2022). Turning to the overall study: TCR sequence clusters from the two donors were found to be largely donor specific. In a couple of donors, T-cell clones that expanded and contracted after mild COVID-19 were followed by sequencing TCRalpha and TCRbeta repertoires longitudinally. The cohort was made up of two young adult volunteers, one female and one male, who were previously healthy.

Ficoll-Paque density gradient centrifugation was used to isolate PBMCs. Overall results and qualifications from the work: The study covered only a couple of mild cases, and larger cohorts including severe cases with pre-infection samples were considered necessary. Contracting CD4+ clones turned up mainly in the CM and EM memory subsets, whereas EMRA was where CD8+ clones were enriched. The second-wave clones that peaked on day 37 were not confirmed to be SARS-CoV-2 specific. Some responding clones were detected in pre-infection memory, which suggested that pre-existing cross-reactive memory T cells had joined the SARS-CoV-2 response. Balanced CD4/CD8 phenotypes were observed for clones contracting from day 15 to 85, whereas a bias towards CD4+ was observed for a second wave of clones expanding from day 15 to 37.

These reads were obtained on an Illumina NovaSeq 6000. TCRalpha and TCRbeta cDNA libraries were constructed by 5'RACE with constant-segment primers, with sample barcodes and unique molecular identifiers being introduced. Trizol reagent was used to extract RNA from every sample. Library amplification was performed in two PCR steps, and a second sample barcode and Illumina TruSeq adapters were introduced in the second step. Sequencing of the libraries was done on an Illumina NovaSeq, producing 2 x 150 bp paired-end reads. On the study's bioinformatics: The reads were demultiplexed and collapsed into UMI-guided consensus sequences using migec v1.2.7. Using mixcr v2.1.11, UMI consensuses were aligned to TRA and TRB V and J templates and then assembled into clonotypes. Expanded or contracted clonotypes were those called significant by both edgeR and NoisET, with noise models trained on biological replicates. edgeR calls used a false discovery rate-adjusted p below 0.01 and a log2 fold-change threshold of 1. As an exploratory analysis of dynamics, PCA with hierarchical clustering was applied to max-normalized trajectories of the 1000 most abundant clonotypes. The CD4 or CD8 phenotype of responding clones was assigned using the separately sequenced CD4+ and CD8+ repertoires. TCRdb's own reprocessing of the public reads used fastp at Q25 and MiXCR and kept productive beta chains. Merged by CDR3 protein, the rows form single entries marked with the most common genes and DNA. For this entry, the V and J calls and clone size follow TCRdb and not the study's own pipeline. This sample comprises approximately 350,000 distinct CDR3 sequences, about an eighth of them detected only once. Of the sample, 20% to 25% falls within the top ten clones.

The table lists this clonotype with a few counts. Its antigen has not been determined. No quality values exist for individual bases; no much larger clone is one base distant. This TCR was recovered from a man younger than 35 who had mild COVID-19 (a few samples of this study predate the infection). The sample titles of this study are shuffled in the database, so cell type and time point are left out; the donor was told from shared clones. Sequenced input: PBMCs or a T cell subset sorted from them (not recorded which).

The DNA sequence is given as TGTGCCAGCAGCTTAGAGGGAGCACAGAACACTGAAGCTTTCTTT. Translated, it reads CASSLEGAQNTEAFF. Recombination linked TRBV7-9 to TRBJ1-1, with no confidently assigned D gene. The V end loses 1 base and the J end loses 1 base, and a stretch of 10 bases separates them. According to the germline V gene (reference sequence), CDR1 reads SEHNR and CDR2 reads FQNEAQ. There are 15 amino acids in the CDR3, from cysteine to phenylalanine inclusive. Only CDR3 DNA is held: 45 bases, read in frame from base 1.